A selection of T cell receptor beta chains follows, all from one sample in a study of early T cells in non-severe SARS-CoV-2 infection. From the 5' RACE reads, TCRdb called clonotypes with MiXCR, one entry per CDR3 protein. The data hold just under 90,000 distinct CDR3 sequences, with roughly an eighth observed a single time. Input material: whole blood. The receptor source for this set is an adult who was a healthcare worker with PCR-confirmed SARS-CoV-2 infection or an uninfected control (not recorded which). Both conserved end residues are part of each CDR3.

V gene	J gene	CDR3 protein
TRBV5-1	TRBJ2-7	CASSFGTGGYEQYF
TRBV5-5	TRBJ2-7	CASSLGFGGKSSYEQYF
TRBV14	TRBJ2-1	CASSHGLAESSYNEQFF
TRBV6-6	TRBJ1-5	CASSPDFVRSNQPQHF
TRBV5-1	TRBJ2-3	CASRPRQGRSTDTQCF
TRBV7-2	TRBJ2-5	CASSLASRETQYF
TRBV6-2/TRBV6-3	TRBJ2-3	CASSYSTVAGPTDTQYF
TRBV6-5	TRBJ1-5	CASSRIPSNQPQHF
TRBV12-3/TRBV12-4	TRBJ2-2	CASSLGARKTGELFF
TRBV18	TRBJ1-1	CASSPTAQAEAFF
TRBV20-1	TRBJ2-1	CSARDLASGRVSSYNEQFF
TRBV7-9	TRBJ1-2	CASSLDSPLYSGYTF
TRBV6-1	TRBJ2-7	CASFRTGSSSYEQYF
TRBV27	TRBJ1-1	CASTQDIMNTEAFF
TRBV10-2	TRBJ2-7	CASGRSAGDEQYF
TRBV5-1	TRBJ1-1	CASSTTGGTEAFF
TRBV7-9	TRBJ1-2	CASSWTGPLAYGYTF
TRBV29-1	TRBJ1-1	CSVGSPGTEAFF
TRBV6-6	TRBJ1-1	CASSYSKSTEAFF
TRBV7-8	TRBJ2-7	CASSSARDKLYDGQYF
TRBV9	TRBJ2-1	CASSVGRKSSYNEQFF
TRBV11-3	TRBJ2-2	CASSLVDVGELFF
TRBV29-1	TRBJ2-1	CSVEVGPRQGDEQFF
TRBV28	TRBJ1-1	CASTLSLEGGTEAFF
TRBV30	TRBJ1-1	CAWTLGGVVTEAFF
TRBV12-5	TRBJ2-7	CATGTGKEQYF
TRBV2	TRBJ2-5	CASSVVQPQETQYF
TRBV5-1	TRBJ1-2	CASSSDGNYGYTF
TRBV7-9	TRBJ2-5	CASSLVGLAGSETQYF
TRBV6-2/TRBV6-3	TRBJ2-1	CASSYKRERIDEQFF
TRBV28	TRBJ2-1	CASTPRLAGVIEQFF
TRBV28	TRBJ2-7	CASSSPGQGKRYEQYF
TRBV28	TRBJ2-1	CASSFYDISSYNEQFF
TRBV18	TRBJ1-1	CASSPPNGNTEAFF
TRBV25-1	TRBJ1-1	CASSVRGRVNEAFF
TRBV30	TRBJ2-7	CAWSGNRAEQYF
TRBV7-6	TRBJ2-1	CVSSLAGLAGGLYNEQFF
TRBV7-2	TRBJ1-5	CASSLDRISNQPQHF
TRBV5-4	TRBJ2-7	CASSLFQGPSYEQYF
TRBV14	TRBJ1-1	CASSRGGDMNTEAFF
TRBV7-9	TRBJ1-4	CASSFGQELFF
TRBV7-9	TRBJ2-7	CASSWDRASEQYF
TRBV18	TRBJ1-5	CASSPTGLSTQPQHF
TRBV15	TRBJ2-2	CATSVLAGGPGGELFF
TRBV12-3/TRBV12-4	TRBJ2-3	CASRMTDTQYF
TRBV7-6	TRBJ2-3	CASSLAGTGADTQYF
TRBV4-1	TRBJ2-5	CASSQDRQVLYQETQYF
TRBV6-5	TRBJ1-3	CASSTVNSGNTIYF
TRBV7-6	TRBJ2-5	CASSSGKTQYF
TRBV21-1	TRBJ2-3	CASRRRLQADTQYF
TRBV6-5	TRBJ2-4	CASSYLASLAKNIQYF
TRBV7-9	TRBJ2-7	CASSFQLRQYF
TRBV19	TRBJ2-3	CASSIERRGSVTQYF
TRBV19	TRBJ1-2	CASSRRQDLPLNYGYTF
TRBV11-2	TRBJ2-5	CASSLTSAQETQYF
TRBV5-1	TRBJ2-1	CASSTGTSGDEQFF
TRBV6-2/TRBV6-3	TRBJ2-2	CASTLRTVNTGELFF
TRBV12-3/TRBV12-4	TRBJ1-1	CASSLTGGYGEAFF
TRBV12-3/TRBV12-4	TRBJ1-5	CASRDRRDQPQHF
TRBV29-1	TRBJ1-5	CSVEQDNQPQHF